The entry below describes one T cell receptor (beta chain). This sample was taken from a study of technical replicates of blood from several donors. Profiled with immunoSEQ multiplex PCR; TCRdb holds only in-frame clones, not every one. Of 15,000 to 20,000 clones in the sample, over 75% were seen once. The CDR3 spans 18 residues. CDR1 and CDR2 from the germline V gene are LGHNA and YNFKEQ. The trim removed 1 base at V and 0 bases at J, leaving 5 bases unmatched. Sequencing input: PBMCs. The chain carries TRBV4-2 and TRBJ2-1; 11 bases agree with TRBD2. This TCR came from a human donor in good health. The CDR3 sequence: CASSQVLAGGSSYNEQFF. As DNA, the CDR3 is TGTGCCAGCAGCCAAGTTTTAGCGGGAGGGAGCTCCTACAATGAGCAGTTCTTC.